Listed here are 27 T cell receptor beta chains from one sample, sequenced in a study of tumor-infiltrating lymphocytes in oesophageal squamous cell carcinoma. TCRdb processed the reads anew with MiXCR; each CDR3 protein has one entry. The table lists approximately 10,000 distinct CDR3 sequences, roughly three fifths of them singletons, with about three fifths in the top ten. Sequenced input: blood. The receptors stem from a female donor with esophageal squamous cell carcinoma.

A word on this clonotype: A much more abundant neighbour one base away suggests this may be a read error. The chain is built from TRBV6-1 and TRBJ2-1, with 8 positions matching TRBD2. This CDR3 is 13 amino acids long. Per the germline V gene, CDR1 is MNHNS and CDR2 is SASEGT. With 7 bases clipped from V and 10 bases from J, the junction kept 9 bases outside the gene matches. Written as DNA, the CDR3 is TGTGCCAGCATACGCGCGGGAGGAGGGGAGCAGTTCTTC. Translating gives CASIRAGGGEQFF.

The table lists this clonotype with a few counts. One junction end does not reproduce the germline sequence, and a read error may be involved. The chain uses TRBV2 and TRBJ1-1, with 7 bases aligning to TRBD1. Germline V gene lookup returns CDR1 SNHLY and CDR2 FYNNEI. The CDR3 is made up of 10 amino acids. The CDR3 region is CASKGGGLVF. For the CDR3, the DNA is TGTGCCAGCAAAGGAGGGGGCTTAGTCTTT.

On this clonotype itself: At one end the junction does not follow the germline gene, possibly because of a read error. This chain joins TRBV7-8 and TRBJ2-3; possibly TRBD1 or TRBD2 for D (5 bases each). Germline V gene data show CDR1 as SGHVS and CDR2 as FQNEAQ. The CDR3 extends over 13 amino acids. The CDR3 DNA reads as TGTGCCAGCAGCCCCCGGGACGGCTCACCCCTCCACTTC. Protein: CASSPRDGSPLHF.

This clonotype was detected a few times. This chain connects TRBV28 to TRBJ2-3; D not certain. Germline-derived CDR1 and CDR2 are MDHEN and SYDVKM. The V gene lost 3 bases and the J gene lost 4 bases, with 8 bases spanning the gap. The CDR3 runs 13 residues. The CDR3 region has the DNA TGTGCCAGCAGTTTGAGTGTCGCAGATACGCAGTATTTT. Protein: CASSLSVADTQYF.

The chain combines TRBV12-3 or TRBV12-4 with TRBJ2-5; 15 bases match TRBD2. V shed 7 bases and J 4 bases; nucleotides not matched to a gene: 4. This CDR3 has 15 residues. The CDR3 reads CASTMGLAGGETQYF. CDR3 coding DNA: TGTGCCAGCACTATGGGACTAGCGGGAGGAGAGACCCAGTACTTC.

V usage is TRBV6-2 or TRBV6-3 and J usage is TRBJ2-3, with 7 bases that match TRBD2. The DNA end is a closer match to TRBJ2-7, so the J assignment may be wrong. This CDR3 contains 15 residues. Germline V gives CDR1 MNHEY, CDR2 SVGEGT. DNA for the CDR3: TGTGCCAGCAGGGAAAGCGGGGCAAGCTCCTACGAGCAGTACTTC. Amino acids: CASRESGASSYEQYF.

This clonotype was observed a handful of times. The CDR3 ends on some other residue instead of the conserved phenylalanine or tryptophan, so this is likely a read error. Because the CDR3's place on the DNA is in doubt, the DNA is left out and the CDR3 is given as listed by TCRdb. The chain links TRBV7-6 to TRBJ2-5; the table's D call of TRBD1 was not tested on the DNA. The germline V gene has CDR1 SGHVS and CDR2 FNYEAQ. Counting both end residues, the CDR3 totals 16 amino acids. Here the CDR3 reads CASSLRQGAYEQYFGN.

This clonotype was observed a few times. The gene calls are TRBV7-2 and TRBJ2-1; weak D call: TRBD2 (6 bases). The end of the DNA fits TRBJ2-7 better, so the J call may be wrong. This CDR3 contains 15 residues. Per the germline V gene, CDR1 is SGHTA and CDR2 is FQGNSA. CDR3: CASSSYRTNSYEQYF. CDR3 DNA: TGTGCCAGCAGCTCCTACCGGACTAACTCCTACGAGCAGTACTTC.

The J gene is TRBJ2-5, the V gene TRBV2, with D maybe TRBD2 (7 bases). There are 12 residues in the CDR3. V gave up 9 bases and J gave up 5 bases, with 13 bases separating them. CDR1 and CDR2 (germline): SNHLY, FYNNEI. CDR3 protein: CASRGGGETQYF. The CDR3 nucleotides are TGTGCCAGTAGAGGGGGAGGGGAGACCCAGTACTTC.

There are many counts of this clonotype. This chain uses TRBV6-1 with TRBJ1-2, with TRBD1 as a possible D gene (5 bases). The CDR3 covers 13 residues. CDR1 and CDR2 (germline): MNHNS, SASEGT. V dropped 8 bases and J dropped 4 bases, with 14 bases sitting between them. DNA of the CDR3: TGTGCCAGCGCATTACAGGAGACCTATGGCTACACCTTC. It translates to CASALQETYGYTF.

The gene calls are TRBV5-6 and TRBJ2-5, with 10 bases identical to TRBD2. The J call may not be correct, given that the DNA end is closer to TRBJ2-1. Per the germline V gene, CDR1 is SGHDT and CDR2 is YYEEEE. The CDR3 runs to 15 residues. The CDR3 DNA sequence: TGTGCCAGCAGCTTGGGGACTAGCGGAGGATGGGAGCAGTTCTTC. Its translation is CASSLGTSGGWEQFF.

The chain recombines TRBV7-2 with TRBJ1-4; D is unresolved. This CDR3 has 12 amino acids. Germline V gene lookup returns CDR1 SGHTA and CDR2 FQGNSA. V was pared by 5 bases and J by 1 base, with 2 bases between. CDR3 nucleotide sequence: TGTGCCAGCAGCCGAACTAATGAAAAACTGTTTTTT. Protein product: CASSRTNEKLFF.

There are a few counts of this clonotype. The chain is built from TRBV7-3 and TRBJ2-3, with D uncertain. CDR3 size: 15 residues. Between the trimmed V and J ends, which lost 5 bases and 5 bases, there was a span of 17 bases. Germline-derived CDR1 and CDR2 are SGHTA and FQGTGA. CDR3 nucleotide sequence: TGTGCCAGCAGCCCCGGAGACGACCTTAAAGATACGCAGTATTTT. Amino acids: CASSPGDDLKDTQYF.

This clonotype was detected a few times. The V and J genes are TRBV7-6 and TRBJ2-5; TRBD2 matches at 16 bases. CDR1 is SGHVS, CDR2 FNYEAQ, per germline. The CDR3 is 17 amino acids. V lost 5 bases to trimming and J lost 2 bases; unmatched junction nucleotides: 5. This CDR3 is CASSPGLAGGKQETQYF. The DNA for the CDR3 is TGTGCCAGCAGCCCGGGACTAGCGGGAGGGAAACAAGAGACCCAGTACTTC. The variable domain in full, completed from reference TRBV7-6 and TRBJ2-5, reads GAGVSQSPRYKVTKRGQDVALRCDPISGHVSLYWYRQALGQGPEFLTYFNYEAQQDKSGLPNDRFSAERPEGSISTLTIQRTEQRDSAMYRCASSPGLAGGKQETQYFGPGTRLLVL.

Sample share makes this clonotype medium-sized. The chain recombines TRBV5-5 with TRBJ1-2; tentative D call: TRBD1 (6 bases). The CDR3 contains 14 residues. Deletions cut 2 bases from V and 0 bases from J, with 8 bases between. Looked up from germline, CDR1 is SGHKS and CDR2 is YYEKEE (reference sequence). The CDR3 loop is CASSLAGANYGYTF. The CDR3 DNA is TGTGCCAGCAGCTTAGCAGGGGCTAACTATGGCTACACCTTC. Complete variable domain (other parts from reference TRBV5-5 and TRBJ1-2): DAGVTQSPTHLIKTRGQQVTLRCSPISGHKSVSWYQQVLGQGPQFIFQYYEKEERGRGNFPDRFSARQFPNYSSELNVNALLLGDSALYLCASSLAGANYGYTFGSGTRLTVV.

The chain joins TRBV7-3 to TRBJ2-5, with 7 positions matching TRBD2. Germline loops: CDR1 SGHTA, CDR2 FQGTGA. Trimming took 5 bases from V and 7 from J; bases not matched to a gene: 7. This CDR3 has 13 residues. The CDR3 region is CASSKTSSGTQYF. CDR3 DNA sequence: TGTGCCAGCAGCAAGACTAGCTCGGGGACCCAGTACTTC.

The chain has TRBV7-2 and TRBJ2-1; 12 nucleotides align to TRBD2. This CDR3 is built from 18 residues. J gave up 0 bases and V 5 bases, and 8 bases lay outside the gene matches. Per germline, CDR1 SGHTA and CDR2 FQGNSA. The CDR3 nucleotides are TGTGCCAGCAGCCTATATCGGACTAGCGGGGCCTCCTACAATGAGCAGTTCTTC. This gives the protein CASSLYRTSGASYNEQFF.

In this sample, this clonotype is medium-sized. This rearrangement joins TRBV12-3 or TRBV12-4 to TRBJ1-2; tentative D call: TRBD1 (5 bases). This CDR3 comprises 14 residues. V lost 7 bases and J lost 4, with 16 bases in between. The CDR3 sequence is CASKQEGITYGYTF. CDR3 sequence (DNA): TGTGCCAGCAAACAGGAGGGGATTACCTATGGCTACACCTTC.

The J gene is TRBJ1-1, the V gene TRBV2, with 7 bases identical to TRBD1. The CDR3 spans 14 residues. CDR1 and CDR2 (germline): SNHLY, FYNNEI. Unmatched junction bases numbered 8, after V lost 6 bases and J lost 4 bases. CDR3 DNA: TGTGCCAGCAGCGCCACACAGGGGTCCACTGAAGCTTTCTTT. This sequence encodes CASSATQGSTEAFF.

This clonotype appeared a single time. The CDR3 region is CASSLTTGQGGYEQYF. Written as DNA, the CDR3 is TGTGCCAGCAGCTTAACTACGGGACAGGGAGGCTACGAGCAGTACTTC. The chain has TRBV7-3 and TRBJ2-3; 9 bases are shared with TRBD1. The J call may be in error: the DNA end matches TRBJ2-7 better. CDR1 and CDR2 (germline): SGHTA, FQGTGA. CDR3 length: 16 residues.

With regard to this clonotype: With a much larger clone just one base away, this may be a read error. This chain links TRBV5-1 with TRBJ2-5; D gene uncertain. The J call is in doubt because the DNA end fits TRBJ2-7 better. This CDR3 contains 14 residues. Germline V CDR1 and CDR2: SGHRS, YFSETQ. CDR3 DNA sequence: TGCGCCAGCAGCTTGTGCCTTCGAAAGGACGAGCAGTACTTC. Encoded protein: CASSLCLRKDEQYF.

Notes on this clonotype: No conserved phenylalanine or tryptophan is present at the end of the CDR3, so a read error is the likely explanation. No DNA is shown, since the ends of the CDR3 on it are uncertain; the CDR3 is the one TCRdb lists. V usage is TRBV12-3 or TRBV12-4 and J usage is TRBJ2-7; whether TRBD1, the table's D call, matches the DNA was not checked. The CDR3 length equals 16 residues, ends included. The CDR3 loop is CASSLDRVRYGYTFGS.

V and J are TRBV7-2 and TRBJ2-7, with no clear D. Judging by the DNA end, TRBJ2-1 fits better; the J call may be wrong. This CDR3 contains 12 residues. CDR1 is SGHTA, CDR2 FQGNSA, per germline. This CDR3 reads CASSQSGNEQFF. The CDR3, as DNA: TGTGCCAGCAGCCAAAGTGGCAATGAGCAGTTCTTC.

V and J are TRBV6-9 and TRBJ2-5; 8 positions match TRBD2. The ends lost 4 bases at V and 11 bases at J; junction bases unmatched: 9. The CDR3 extends over 13 amino acids. Germline V CDR1 and CDR2: MNHGY, SVAAGI. For the CDR3, the DNA is TGTGCCAGCAGTTCGACGGGAGGGAGTTCGCAGTACTTC. Translation gives CASSSTGGSSQYF.

The chain uses TRBV7-2 and TRBJ2-5; D is undetermined. CDR3 length equals 10 residues. Between the trimmed V and J ends, which lost 8 bases and 9 bases, there was a span of 10 bases. Germline CDR1 is SGHTA and CDR2 is FQGNSA. The CDR3 bases are TGTGCCAGCGGACCGAAGGCCCAGTACTTC. Residues: CASGPKAQYF.

V gene TRBV10-2 combines with J gene TRBJ2-1; perhaps TRBD1 as D (5 bases). Germline V gene sequence: CDR1 WSHSY, CDR2 SAAADI. CDR3 length: 17 amino acids. The V and J ends lost 5 bases and 4 bases respectively, with 21 bases between them. Written as DNA, the CDR3 is TGCGCCAGCAGTACCGAGGAACTTGGACATATATACAATGAGCAGTTCTTC. This codes for CASSTEELGHIYNEQFF.

V and J are TRBV12-3 or TRBV12-4 and TRBJ1-3; D is undetermined. The V end lost 7 bases, the J end lost 2 bases, and 12 bases lay between the germline ends. The CDR3 consists of 14 residues. As DNA, the CDR3 is TGTGCCAGCAACCCGTCGGGAACTGGAAACACCATATATTTT. Translated, it gives CASNPSGTGNTIYF.